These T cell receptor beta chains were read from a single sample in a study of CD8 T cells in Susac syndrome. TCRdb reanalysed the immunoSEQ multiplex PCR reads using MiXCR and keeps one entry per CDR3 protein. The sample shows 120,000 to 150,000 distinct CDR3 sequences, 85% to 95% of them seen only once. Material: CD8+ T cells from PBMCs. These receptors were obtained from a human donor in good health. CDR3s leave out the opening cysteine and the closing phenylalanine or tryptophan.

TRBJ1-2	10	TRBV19	ASSPLNYGYT
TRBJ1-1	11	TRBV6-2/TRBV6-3	ASSGVMNTEAF
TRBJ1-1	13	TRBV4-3	ASKWRYVGDTEAF
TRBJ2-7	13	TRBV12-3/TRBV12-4	ASSSWAFATYEQY
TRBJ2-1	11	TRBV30	AWSGASYNEQF
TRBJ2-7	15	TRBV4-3	ASSQEFASLGAYEQY
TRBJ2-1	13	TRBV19	ASSIGLAGVNEQF
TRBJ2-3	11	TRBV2	ARTSESTDTQY
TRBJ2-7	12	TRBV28	ASSRWGSPYEQY
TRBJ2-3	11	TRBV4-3	ASSPSPTDTQY
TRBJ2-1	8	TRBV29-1	SVYLYEQF
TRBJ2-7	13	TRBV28	ASSPSGGRHYEQY
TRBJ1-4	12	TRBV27	ASSFGVANEKLF
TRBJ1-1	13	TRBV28	ASSPYRGGSTEAF
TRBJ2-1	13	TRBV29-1	SVEGVGSSYNEQF
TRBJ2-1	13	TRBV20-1	SARDQGLFYNEQF
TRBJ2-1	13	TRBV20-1	SARIGGSSYNEQF
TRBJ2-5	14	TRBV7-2	ASSSAAGGGEETQY
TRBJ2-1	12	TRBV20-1	SASGAGAYNEQF
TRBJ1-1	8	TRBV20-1	SARSGQAF
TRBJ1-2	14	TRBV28	ASSVGTGKLWNGYT
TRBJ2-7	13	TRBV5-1	ASSSLGGLGDEQY
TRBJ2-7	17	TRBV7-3	ASSRFPFGRVTGRGEQY
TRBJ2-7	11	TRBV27	ASSLRGRYEQY
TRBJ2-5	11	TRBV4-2	ASSQVQGETQY
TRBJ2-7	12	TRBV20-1	SARGRGLGDEQY
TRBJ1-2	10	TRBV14	ASSHEGRGYT
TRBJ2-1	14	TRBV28	ASSPGEREGRDEQF
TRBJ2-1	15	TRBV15	ATSREEIVTSSNEQF
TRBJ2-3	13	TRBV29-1	SVRASGASTDTQY
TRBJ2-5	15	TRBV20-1	SARSLAGGSRGETQY
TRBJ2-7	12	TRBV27	ASSSRRGNYEQY
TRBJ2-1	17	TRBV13	ASSSGLAGVGSSYNEQF
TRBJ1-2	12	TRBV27	ASRGVGYGDGYT
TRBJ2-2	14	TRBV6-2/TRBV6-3	ASSYRRGADTGELF
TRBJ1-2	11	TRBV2	ASGRDANYGYT
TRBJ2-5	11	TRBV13	ASSLFSSGTQY
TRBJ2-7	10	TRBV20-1	SASKLSYEQY
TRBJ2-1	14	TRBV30	AWSVSGTSGYNEQF
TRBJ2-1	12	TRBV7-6	ASSPLGGPNEQF
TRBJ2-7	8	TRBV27	AAGLYEQY
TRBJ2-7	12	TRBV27	ASSPWDSSPEQY
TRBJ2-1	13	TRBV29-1	SVEGLLAGVNEQF
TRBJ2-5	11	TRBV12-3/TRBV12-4	ASSSIGEETQY
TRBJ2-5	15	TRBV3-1	ASSQEPPPSYQETQY
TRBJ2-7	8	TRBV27	ASSLYEQY
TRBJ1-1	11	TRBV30	AWKGQPNTEAF
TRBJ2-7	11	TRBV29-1	SAGRGGLSEQY
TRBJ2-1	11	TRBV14	ASSPKMDLEQF
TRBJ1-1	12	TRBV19	ASSLQGTATEAF
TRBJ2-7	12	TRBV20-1	SARDFHRDDEQY
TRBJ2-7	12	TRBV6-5	ASSPGQATYEQY
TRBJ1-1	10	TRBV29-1	SVGGAYTEAF
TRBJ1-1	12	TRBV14	ASAASGQNTEAF
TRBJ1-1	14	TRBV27	ASSTGQGLSNTEAF
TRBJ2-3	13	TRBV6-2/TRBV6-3	ASSYSTTATDTQY
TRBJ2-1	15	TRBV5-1	ASSSPPGLAVDNEQF
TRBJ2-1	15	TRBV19	ASALGSGRYSYNEQF
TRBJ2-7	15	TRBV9	ASSVGGMGVRSYEQY